These T cell receptor beta chains were read from a single sample in a study of T cells after yellow fever vaccination. MiXCR was run by TCRdb on the 5' RACE reads, yielding one entry per CDR3 protein. The data hold some 550,000 distinct CDR3 sequences, with 15% to 20% observed a single time. Sequencing was performed on PBMCs, taken 15 days after the yellow fever booster vaccination. The receptors derive from a man aged 30-40 years who received the YFV17D yellow fever vaccine. Both conserved end residues are part of each CDR3. A D gene is named only where the DNA matches it firmly. Not every row has a clone size; where given, it reads once, few, many or a size class.

clone_size d_call j_call v_call cdr3_aa cdr3_nt
. . TRBJ2-1 TRBV6-6 CASSYATENEQFF TGTGCCAGCAGTTACGCCACAGAAAATGAGCAGTTCTTC
. . TRBJ2-3 TRBV9 CASSVATSRDTQYF TGTGCCAGCAGCGTAGCCACTTCGAGGGATACGCAGTATTTT
. TRBD1 TRBJ1-1 TRBV4-3 CASSQEGGGQVEAFF TGCGCCAGCAGCCAAGAGGGAGGGGGACAGGTCGAAGCTTTCTTT
few . TRBJ2-3 TRBV4-2 CASSQDGPDTQYF TGTGCCAGCAGCCAAGACGGTCCTGATACGCAGTATTTT
. TRBD2 TRBJ2-2 TRBV7-2 CASSLEASGRELFF TGTGCCAGCAGCTTAGAAGCTAGCGGGCGGGAGCTGTTTTTT
few TRBD1 TRBJ2-7 TRBV28 CASTPGQGYSYEQYF TGTGCCAGCACCCCGGGACAGGGCTATTCCTACGAGCAGTACTTC
few TRBD1 TRBJ2-1 TRBV5-1 CASSFNTGVGNEQFF TGCGCCAGCAGCTTCAACACAGGGGTAGGCAATGAGCAGTTCTTC
few . TRBJ2-7 TRBV12-3/TRBV12-4 CASSSRGAGEQYF TGTGCCAGCAGTTCTAGGGGTGCGGGCGAGCAGTACTTC
. . TRBJ2-3 TRBV4-3 CASSQDATQAVYF TGCGCCAGCAGCCAAGATGCCACCCAGGCGGTGTATTTT
. . TRBJ2-2 TRBV5-1 CASSLGDATGELFF TGCGCCAGCAGCTTAGGGGACGCCACCGGGGAGCTGTTTTTT
. . TRBJ1-3 TRBV20-1 CSALHNSGNTIYF TGCAGTGCGCTTCACAACTCTGGAAACACCATATATTTT
. TRBD1 TRBJ2-2 TRBV23-1 CAKFLRGTDRTGELFF TGCGCTAAATTTCTCCGAGGGACAGACAGAACCGGGGAGCTGTTTTTT
. TRBD2 TRBJ2-2 TRBV15 CATSMELAGVGELFF TGTGCCACCAGCATGGAACTAGCGGGAGTCGGGGAGCTGTTTTTT
few TRBD2 TRBJ2-2 TRBV10-3 CAIKSAPSQRGSNTGELFF TGTGCCATCAAATCAGCCCCCAGCCAGCGGGGATCGAACACCGGGGAGCTGTTTTTT
few . TRBJ2-6 TRBV7-9 CASAAWGANVLTF TGTGCCAGCGCGGCTTGGGGGGCCAACGTCCTGACTTTC
. . TRBJ1-4 TRBV7-8 CASSLGWNEKLFF TGTGCCAGCAGCTTAGGCTGGAATGAAAAACTGTTTTTT
. . TRBJ2-1 TRBV5-1 CASSLNSGYNEQFF TGCGCCAGCAGCTTAAACAGCGGATACAATGAGCAGTTCTTC
few TRBD1 TRBJ1-6 TRBV9 CASSVRDRQNSPLHF TGTGCCAGCAGCGTCCGGGACAGACAAAATTCACCCCTCCACTTT
. TRBD2 TRBJ2-1 TRBV29-1 CSVVGLAGGGYEQFF TGCAGCGTTGTAGGACTAGCGGGAGGAGGCTATGAGCAGTTCTTC
. . TRBJ2-2 TRBV15 CATSRGGLWELFF TGTGCCACCAGCAGAGGTGGACTCTGGGAGCTGTTTTTT
few TRBD1 TRBJ2-2 TRBV9 CASSAWTGGTNTGELFF TGTGCCAGCAGCGCATGGACAGGGGGAACAAACACCGGGGAGCTGTTTTTT
once TRBD1 TRBJ2-2 TRBV29-1 CSVRRTGGTGELFF TGCAGCGTCCGCCGGACAGGGGGCACCGGGGAGCTGTTTTTT
few TRBD2 TRBJ2-2 TRBV20-1 CSAGPGAGGMLFF TGCAGTGCTGGCCCGGGTGCGGGAGGTATGCTGTTTTTT
. TRBD2 TRBJ2-1 TRBV30 CAWKAGGLREQFF TGTGCCTGGAAGGCGGGAGGGCTTCGGGAGCAGTTCTTC
few . TRBJ2-1 TRBV20-1 CSAISLRTGGYNEQFF TGCAGTGCGATCTCCCTGCGAACTGGAGGATACAATGAGCAGTTCTTC
. . TRBJ2-7 TRBV7-4 CASSLDADYEQYF TGTGCCAGCAGCTTAGACGCGGACTACGAGCAGTACTTC
few TRBD1 TRBJ1-1 TRBV28 CASSHDRVTEAFF TGTGCCAGCAGCCACGACAGGGTCACTGAAGCTTTCTTT
few TRBD1 TRBJ2-2 TRBV6-2/TRBV6-3 CASIPGGKAGELFF TGTGCCAGCATTCCAGGGGGCAAGGCCGGGGAGCTGTTTTTT
few . TRBJ2-7 TRBV30 CAWSRFNSGGGQYF TGTGCCTGGAGCCGCTTCAACTCAGGTGGCGGGCAGTACTTC
few TRBD2 TRBJ2-1 TRBV6-2/TRBV6-3 CASSLTSARESSYNEQFF TGTGCCAGCAGTTTGACTAGCGCACGGGAGAGCTCCTACAATGAGCAGTTCTTC
. TRBD2 TRBJ2-2 TRBV12-3/TRBV12-4 CASGLAGGDTGELFF TGTGCCAGCGGCTTAGCGGGAGGAGACACCGGGGAGCTGTTTTTT
few TRBD1 TRBJ2-2 TRBV4-2 CASSQDRAANTGELFF TGTGCCAGCAGCCAGGACAGGGCCGCGAACACCGGGGAGCTGTTTTTT
. . TRBJ2-1 TRBV25-1 CASSLSTGSEQFF TGTGCCAGCAGCCTAAGCACAGGGTCGGAGCAGTTCTTC
many . TRBJ1-2 TRBV4-2 CASSQDSNYGYTF TGTGCCAGCAGCCAAGATTCGAACTATGGCTACACCTTC
few . TRBJ2-3 TRBV14 CASSHGIPSHYTQYF TGTGCCAGCAGCCACGGTATTCCCAGTCACTATACGCAGTATTTT
few . TRBJ2-2 TRBV20-1 CSARGEGELFF TGCAGTGCTAGAGGAGAGGGGGAGCTGTTTTTT
few . TRBJ2-2 TRBV19 CASSARVRVAGELFF TGTGCCAGTAGTGCCCGCGTCAGGGTCGCCGGGGAGCTGTTTTTT
few . TRBJ1-1 TRBV9 CASSVASGAWTEAFF TGTGCCAGCAGCGTAGCGTCGGGGGCTTGGACTGAAGCTTTCTTT
. . TRBJ1-1 TRBV6-2/TRBV6-3 CASTTNTEAFF TGTGCCAGCACCACCAACACTGAAGCTTTCTTT
. . TRBJ2-3 TRBV20-1 CSATPLQGFTDTQYF TGCAGTGCTACGCCCTTACAGGGTTTCACAGATACGCAGTATTTT
. TRBD2 TRBJ2-3 TRBV5-1 CASSFQLAGVADTQYF TGCGCCAGCAGCTTTCAACTAGCGGGAGTGGCAGATACGCAGTATTTT
few . TRBJ2-5 TRBV9 CASSVSQKGETQYF TGTGCCAGCAGCGTGAGTCAAAAGGGAGAGACCCAGTACTTC
. . TRBJ2-1 TRBV29-1 CSVVGSLRNEQFF TGCAGCGTTGTCGGGAGTTTAAGGAATGAGCAGTTCTTC
. TRBD2 TRBJ2-7 TRBV28 CASSLLSGRLKYEQYF TGTGCCAGCAGTCTACTTAGCGGGAGGCTCAAGTACGAGCAGTACTTC
. . TRBJ2-1 TRBV5-1 CASTEFGWDEQFF TGCGCCAGCACCGAGTTTGGTTGGGATGAGCAGTTCTTC
few . TRBJ2-3 TRBV24-1 CATSDPGTPTDTQYF TGTGCCACCAGTGACCCCGGGACCCCCACAGATACGCAGTATTTT
. TRBD2 TRBJ2-5 TRBV14 CASSQGGRLAGGRVTQYF TGTGCCAGCAGCCAGGGCGGACGACTAGCGGGAGGTCGGGTGACCCAGTACTTC